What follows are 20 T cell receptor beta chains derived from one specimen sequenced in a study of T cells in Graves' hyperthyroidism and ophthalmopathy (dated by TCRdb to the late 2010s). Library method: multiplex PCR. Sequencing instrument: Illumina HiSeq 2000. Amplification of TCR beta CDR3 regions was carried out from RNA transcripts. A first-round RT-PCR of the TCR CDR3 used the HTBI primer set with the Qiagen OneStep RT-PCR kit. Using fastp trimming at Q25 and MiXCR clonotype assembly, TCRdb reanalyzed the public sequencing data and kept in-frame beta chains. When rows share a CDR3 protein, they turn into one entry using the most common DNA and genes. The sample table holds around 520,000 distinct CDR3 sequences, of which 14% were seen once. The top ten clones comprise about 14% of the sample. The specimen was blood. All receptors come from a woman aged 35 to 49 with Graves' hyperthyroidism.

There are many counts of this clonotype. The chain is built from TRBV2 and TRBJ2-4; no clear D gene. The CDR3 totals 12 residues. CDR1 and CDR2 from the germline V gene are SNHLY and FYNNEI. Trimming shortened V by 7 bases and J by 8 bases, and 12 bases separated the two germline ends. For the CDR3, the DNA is TGTGCCAGCACCCCTAGTGGGGACATTCAGTACTTC. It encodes CASTPSGDIQYF.

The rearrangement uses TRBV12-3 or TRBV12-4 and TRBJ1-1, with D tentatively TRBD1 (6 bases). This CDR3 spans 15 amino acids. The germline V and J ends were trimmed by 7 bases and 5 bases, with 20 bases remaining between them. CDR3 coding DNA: TGTGCCAGCATTCCCCCGGGACACCCGGGAACTGAAGCTTTCTTT. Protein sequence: CASIPPGHPGTEAFF.

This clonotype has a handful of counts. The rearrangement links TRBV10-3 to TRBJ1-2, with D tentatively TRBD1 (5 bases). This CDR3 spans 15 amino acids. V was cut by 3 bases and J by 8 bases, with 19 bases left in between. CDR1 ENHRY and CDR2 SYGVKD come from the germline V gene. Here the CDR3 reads CAISDRKVGVEGYTF. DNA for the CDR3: TGTGCCATCAGTGACCGGAAGGTGGGGGTGGAGGGCTACACCTTC.

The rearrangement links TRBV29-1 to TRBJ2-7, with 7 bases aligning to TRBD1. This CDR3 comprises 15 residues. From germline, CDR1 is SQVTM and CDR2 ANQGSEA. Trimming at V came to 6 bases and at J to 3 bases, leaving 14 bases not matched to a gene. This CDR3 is CSVAAPDRNGYEQYF. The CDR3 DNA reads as TGCAGCGTGGCCGCACCGGACAGGAACGGCTACGAGCAGTACTTC.

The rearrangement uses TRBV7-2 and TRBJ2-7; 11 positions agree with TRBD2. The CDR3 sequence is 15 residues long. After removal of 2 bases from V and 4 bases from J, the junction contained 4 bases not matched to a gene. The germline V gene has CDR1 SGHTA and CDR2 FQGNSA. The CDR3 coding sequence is TGTGCCAGCAGCTTAAAAACTAGCGGGAGTTACGAGCAGTACTTC. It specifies CASSLKTSGSYEQYF. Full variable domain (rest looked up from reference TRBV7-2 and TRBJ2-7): GAGVSQSPSNKVTEKGKDVELRCDPISGHTALYWYRQSLGQGLEFLIYFQGNSAPDKSGLPSDRFSAERTGGSVSTLTIQRTQQEDSAVYLCASSLKTSGSYEQYFGPGTRLTVT.

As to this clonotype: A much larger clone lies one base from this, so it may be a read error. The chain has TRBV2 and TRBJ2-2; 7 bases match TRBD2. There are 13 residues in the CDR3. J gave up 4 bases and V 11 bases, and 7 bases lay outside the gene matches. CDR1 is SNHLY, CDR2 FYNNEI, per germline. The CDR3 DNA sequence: TGTGCCGGCGGTGCGGGAGTCACCGGGGAGCTGTTTTTT. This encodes CAGGAGVTGELFF.

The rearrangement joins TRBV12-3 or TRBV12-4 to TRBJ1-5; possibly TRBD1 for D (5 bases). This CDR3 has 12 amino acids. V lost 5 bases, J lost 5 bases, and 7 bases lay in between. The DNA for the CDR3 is TGTGCCAGCAGTGTCAGGGATCAGCCCCAGCATTTT. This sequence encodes CASSVRDQPQHF.

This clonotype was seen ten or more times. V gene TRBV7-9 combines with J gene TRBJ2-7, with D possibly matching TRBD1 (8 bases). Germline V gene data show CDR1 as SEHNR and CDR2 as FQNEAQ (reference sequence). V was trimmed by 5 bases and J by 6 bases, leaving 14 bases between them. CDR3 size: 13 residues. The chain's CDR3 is CASSNRGGFEQYF. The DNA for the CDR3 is TGTGCCAGCAGCAACAGGGGGGGGTTCGAGCAGTACTTC.

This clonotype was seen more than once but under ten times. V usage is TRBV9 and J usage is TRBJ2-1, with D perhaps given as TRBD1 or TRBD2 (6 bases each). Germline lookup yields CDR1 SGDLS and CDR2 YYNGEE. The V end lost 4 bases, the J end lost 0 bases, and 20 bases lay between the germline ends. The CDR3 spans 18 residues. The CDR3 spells CASSLRGALTSSYNEQFF. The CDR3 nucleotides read TGTGCCAGCAGCTTGAGGGGGGCTCTAACAAGCTCCTACAATGAGCAGTTCTTC. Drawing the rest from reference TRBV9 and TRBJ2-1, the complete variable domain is DSGVTQTPKHLITATGQRVTLRCSPRSGDLSVYWYQQSLDQGLQFLIQYYNGEERAKGNILERFSAQQFPDLHSELNLSSLELGDSALYFCASSLRGALTSSYNEQFFGPGTRLTVL.

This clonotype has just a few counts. The CDR3: CSVLAENIQYF. The CDR3 DNA follows: TGCAGCGTACTAGCGGAAAACATTCAGTACTTC. V usage is TRBV29-1 and J usage is TRBJ2-4; 8 bases agree with TRBD2. The CDR3 contains 11 residues. CDR1 and CDR2 from the germline V gene are SQVTM and ANQGSEA. Trimming cost V 6 bases and J 5 bases; bases outside gene matches: 0.

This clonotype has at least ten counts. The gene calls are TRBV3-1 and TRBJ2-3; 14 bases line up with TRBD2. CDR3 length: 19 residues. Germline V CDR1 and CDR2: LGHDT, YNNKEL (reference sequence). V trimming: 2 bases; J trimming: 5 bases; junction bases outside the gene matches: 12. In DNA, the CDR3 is TGTGCCAGCAGCCAAAAGTTGGGACTAGCGGGAGATGATGGAGATACGCAGTATTTT. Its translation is CASSQKLGLAGDDGDTQYF.

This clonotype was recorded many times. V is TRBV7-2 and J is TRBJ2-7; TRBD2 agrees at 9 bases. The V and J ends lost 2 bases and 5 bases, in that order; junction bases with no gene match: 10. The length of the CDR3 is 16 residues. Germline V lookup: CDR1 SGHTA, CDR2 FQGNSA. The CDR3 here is CASSLMAGGLRNEQYF. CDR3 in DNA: TGTGCCAGCAGCTTAATGGCGGGAGGGCTTAGAAACGAGCAGTACTTC.

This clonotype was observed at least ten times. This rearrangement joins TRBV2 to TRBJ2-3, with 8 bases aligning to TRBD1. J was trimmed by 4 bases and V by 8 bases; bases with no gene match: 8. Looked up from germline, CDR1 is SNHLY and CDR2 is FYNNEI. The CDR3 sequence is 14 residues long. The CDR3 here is CASALLQGADTQYF. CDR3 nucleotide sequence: TGTGCCAGCGCGCTCCTACAGGGGGCAGATACGCAGTATTTT.

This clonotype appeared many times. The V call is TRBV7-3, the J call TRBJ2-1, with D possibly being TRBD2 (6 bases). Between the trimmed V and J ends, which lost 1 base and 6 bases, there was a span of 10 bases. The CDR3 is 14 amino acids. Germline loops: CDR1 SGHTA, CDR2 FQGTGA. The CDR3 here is CASSLISSANEQFF. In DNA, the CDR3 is TGTGCCAGCAGCTTAATTTCTAGCGCCAATGAGCAGTTCTTC.

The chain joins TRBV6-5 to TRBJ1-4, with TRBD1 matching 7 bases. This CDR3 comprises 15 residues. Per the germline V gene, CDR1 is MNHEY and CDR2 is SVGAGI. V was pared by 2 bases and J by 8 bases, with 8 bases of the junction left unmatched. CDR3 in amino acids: CASSYRDREGEKLFF. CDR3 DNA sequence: TGTGCCAGCAGTTACCGCGACAGGGAGGGGGAAAAACTGTTTTTT.

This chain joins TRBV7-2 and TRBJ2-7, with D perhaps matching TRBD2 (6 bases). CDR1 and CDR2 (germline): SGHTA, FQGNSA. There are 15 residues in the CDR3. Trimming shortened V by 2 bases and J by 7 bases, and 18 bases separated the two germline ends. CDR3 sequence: CASSLMGLRGEEQYF. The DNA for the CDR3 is TGTGCCAGCAGCTTAATGGGACTCCGCGGTGAGGAGCAGTACTTC.

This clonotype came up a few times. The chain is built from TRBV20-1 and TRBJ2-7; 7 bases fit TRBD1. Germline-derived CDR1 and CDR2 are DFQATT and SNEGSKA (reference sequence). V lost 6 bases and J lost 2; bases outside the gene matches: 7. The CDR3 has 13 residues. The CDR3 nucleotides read TGCAGTGCACCCGGGACAGCGACCTACGAGCAGTACTTC. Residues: CSAPGTATYEQYF.

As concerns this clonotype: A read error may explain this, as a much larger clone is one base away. The CDR3 here is CASSVGQHTSQETQYF. CDR3 DNA sequence: TGTGCCAGCAGCGTGGGACAGCACACTAGCCAAGAGACCCAGTACTTC. This sequence joins TRBV9 and TRBJ2-5, with TRBD1 identical over 7 bases. Germline V lookup: CDR1 SGDLS, CDR2 YYNGEE. The junction had 8 bases not matched to a gene; V was cut back by 2 bases and J by 1 base. There are 16 residues in the CDR3.

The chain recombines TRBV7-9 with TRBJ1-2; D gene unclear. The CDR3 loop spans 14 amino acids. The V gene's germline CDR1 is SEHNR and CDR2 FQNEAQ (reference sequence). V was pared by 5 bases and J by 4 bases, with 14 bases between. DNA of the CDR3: TGTGCCAGCAGCCCGAAAGCAGGAGCCTATGGCTACACCTTC. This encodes CASSPKAGAYGYTF.

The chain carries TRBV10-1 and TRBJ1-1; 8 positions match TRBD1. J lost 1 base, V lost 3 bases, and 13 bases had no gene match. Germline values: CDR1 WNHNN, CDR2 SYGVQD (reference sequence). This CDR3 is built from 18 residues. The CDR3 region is CASSDRRGRLGSNTEAFF. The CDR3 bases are TGCGCCAGCAGTGACCGCAGGGGGCGTTTAGGTTCGAACACTGAAGCTTTCTTT.